This section outlines one TCR beta chain sequence together with its context. The data were taken from a study of blood T cell repertoires in COVID-19. Trimming took 5 bases from V and 6 from J; bases not matched to a gene: 7. CDR1 and CDR2 (germline): LNHDA, SQIVND (reference sequence). CDR3 length: 14 residues. Libraries were prepared by immunoSEQ multiplex PCR; TCRdb keeps only in-frame clonotypes and omits some of them. In the table there are 250,000 to 350,000 clones, roughly 90% of which are singletons. This sequence originates from a woman aged 45-59 years with active or convalescent COVID-19. The V call is TRBV19, the J call TRBJ2-7; TRBD1 matches at 10 bases. Material: peripheral blood. The CDR3 region has the DNA TGTGCCAGTAGTGCCGGACAGGGGGAGTCCGAGCAGTACTTC. Its translation is CASSAGQGESEQYF.